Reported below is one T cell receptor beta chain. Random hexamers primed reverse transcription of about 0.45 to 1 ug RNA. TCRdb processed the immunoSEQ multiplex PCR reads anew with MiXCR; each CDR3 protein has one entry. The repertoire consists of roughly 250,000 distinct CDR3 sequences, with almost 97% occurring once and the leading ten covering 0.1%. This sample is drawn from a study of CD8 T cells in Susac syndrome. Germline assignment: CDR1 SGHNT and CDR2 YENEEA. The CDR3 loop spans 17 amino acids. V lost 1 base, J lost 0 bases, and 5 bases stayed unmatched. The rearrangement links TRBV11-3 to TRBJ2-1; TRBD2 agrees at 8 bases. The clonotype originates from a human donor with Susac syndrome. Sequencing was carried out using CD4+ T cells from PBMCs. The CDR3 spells CASSLVLAGGSYNEQFF. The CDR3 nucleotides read TGTGCCAGCAGCTTAGTCCTCGCGGGGGGCTCCTACAATGAGCAGTTCTTC.